The 14 T cell receptor beta chains given below trace back to one sample, sequenced in a study of blood T cell repertoires in COVID-19. The repertoire was sequenced with immunoSEQ multiplex PCR; TCRdb's copy has only in-frame clones and lacks some. Here the sample spans over 150,000 clones, under 85% being singletons. Material: peripheral blood. The receptors shown here come from a woman between 65 and 79 years old with COVID-19, enrolled during active disease.

The rearrangement joins TRBV7-9 to TRBJ2-1; possibly TRBD1 for D (6 bases). Between the trimmed V and J ends, which lost 0 bases and 4 bases, there was a span of 10 bases. Germline CDR1 SEHNR, CDR2 FQNEAQ (reference sequence). The CDR3 loop spans 15 amino acids. Written as DNA, the CDR3 is TGTGCCAGCAGCTTAGCAGGGGGAAAGTACAATGAGCAGTTCTTC. This codes for CASSLAGGKYNEQFF.

The chain is built from TRBV3-1 (or the pseudogene TRBV3-2) and TRBJ2-2, with D possibly matching TRBD1 (6 bases). CDR3 length: 16 residues. V was trimmed by 4 bases and J by 1 base, leaving 13 bases between them. Germline CDR1 and CDR2: LGHDT and YNNKEL (reference sequence). For the CDR3, the DNA is TGTGCCAGCAGCCGACAGACAGGACTGAACACCGGGGAGCTGTTTTTT. It yields the protein CASSRQTGLNTGELFF.

V is TRBV7-9 and J is TRBJ2-2, with 7 bases aligning to TRBD1. In germline, CDR1 is SEHNR, CDR2 FQNEAQ (reference sequence). The CDR3 is 16 residues long. V was clipped by 4 bases and J by 0 bases; unmatched bases: 5. The CDR3 DNA follows: TGTGCCAGCAGCTCACAGGGGCCATCGAACACCGGGGAGCTGTTTTTT. This translates into CASSSQGPSNTGELFF.

V is TRBV6-5 and J is TRBJ2-1; TRBD2 is a possible D gene (5 bases). V was pared by 7 bases and J by 10 bases, with 17 bases between. The CDR3 length is 13 residues. From germline, CDR1 is MNHEY and CDR2 SVGAGI. For the CDR3, the DNA is TGTGCCAGCACGCCAGCGGCAGGTCGGGAGCAGTTCTTC. Residues: CASTPAAGREQFF.

The chain joins TRBV27 to TRBJ1-1, with D tentatively TRBD1 (6 bases). V was pared by 3 bases and J by 4 bases, with 15 bases between. The CDR3 contains 15 residues. Germline V gives CDR1 MNHEY, CDR2 SMNVEV (reference sequence). DNA of the CDR3: TGTGCCAGCAGTTTCTCCAGGGGTTCGGGCACTGAAGCTTTCTTT. Its translation: CASSFSRGSGTEAFF.

The rearrangement uses TRBV6-6 and TRBJ2-6; a weak D match, TRBD2 (6 bases). Trimming removed 2 bases at V and 4 bases at J, with 9 bases between. Germline values: CDR1 MNHNY, CDR2 SVGAGI (reference sequence). The CDR3 has 15 amino acids. CDR3 residues: CASSYGGTGANVLTF. The CDR3 nucleotides read TGTGCCAGCAGTTACGGGGGGACCGGGGCCAACGTCCTGACTTTC.

The CDR3 is CASSPDGLYYGYTF. The CDR3 region has the DNA TGTGCCAGCAGCCCCGACGGACTCTACTATGGCTACACCTTC. V gene TRBV6-2 or TRBV6-3 combines with J gene TRBJ1-2; the D is unclear. Deletions cut 6 bases from V and 3 bases from J, with 14 bases between. CDR1 MNHEY and CDR2 SVGEGT come from the germline V gene. The CDR3 sequence is 14 residues long.

This chain uses TRBV27 with TRBJ2-6; D ambiguous. Trimming took off 3 bases at V and 2 bases at J, with 8 bases between the two ends. The germline CDR1 and CDR2 sequences are MNHEY and SMNVEV (reference sequence). This CDR3 contains 15 residues. CDR3 nucleotides: TGTGCCAGCAGTTTCGAGGCACCTGGGGCCAACGTCCTGACTTTC. This encodes CASSFEAPGANVLTF.

The chain couples TRBV5-1 to TRBJ1-5, with D unclear. V gave up 4 bases and J gave up 0 bases, with 14 bases separating them. Germline V gene data show CDR1 as SGHRS and CDR2 as YFSETQ. CDR3 length: 16 residues. This chain's CDR3 is CASSRNSGDSNQPQHF. As DNA, the CDR3 is TGCGCCAGCAGCCGTAATAGCGGAGATAGCAATCAGCCCCAGCATTTT.

The gene calls are TRBV5-5 and TRBJ2-5; TRBD2 might be the D (5 bases). The CDR3 loop spans 14 amino acids. Trimming left V 6 bases short and J 4 bases short, with 16 bases between. Germline CDR1 is SGHKS and CDR2 is YYEKEE (reference sequence). CDR3 sequence (DNA): TGTGCCAGCAAATCGTACGCCGAGGGAGAGACCCAGTACTTC. It yields the protein CASKSYAEGETQYF.

This chain uses TRBV9 with TRBJ2-7; 7 bases agree with TRBD2. The germline gives CDR1 SGDLS, CDR2 YYNGEE. With 3 bases clipped from V and 2 bases from J, the junction kept 11 bases outside the gene matches. The CDR3 has 16 residues. CDR3 protein: CASSADLAAGTYEQYF. The CDR3 coding sequence is TGTGCCAGCAGCGCAGACCTAGCGGCGGGAACCTACGAGCAGTACTTC. The variable domain in full, completed from reference TRBV9 and TRBJ2-7, reads DSGVTQTPKHLITATGQRVTLRCSPRSGDLSVYWYQQSLDQGLQFLIQYYNGEERAKGNILERFSAQQFPDLHSELNLSSLELGDSALYFCASSADLAAGTYEQYFGPGTRLTVT.

The V and J genes are TRBV2 and TRBJ2-2; 9 bases are a match to TRBD2. The V gene's germline CDR1 is SNHLY and CDR2 FYNNEI. The trim removed 5 bases at V and 1 base at J, leaving 14 bases unmatched. This CDR3 is 19 amino acids long. The CDR3 spells CASSTLGALSGRNTGELFF. CDR3 sequence (DNA): TGTGCCAGCAGTACCCTGGGGGCACTTAGCGGGAGGAACACCGGGGAGCTGTTTTTT.

This rearrangement joins TRBV7-3 to TRBJ2-1; D gene unclear. The CDR3 runs to 13 residues. Trimming removed 3 bases at V and 9 bases at J, with 12 bases between. Per the germline V gene, CDR1 is SGHTA and CDR2 is FQGTGA. CDR3 DNA: TGTGCCAGCAGCTTTTCCTCGGGTCCTGAGCAGTTCTTC. Its protein product is CASSFSSGPEQFF. Supplemented by reference TRBV7-3 and TRBJ2-1, the full variable domain reads GAGVSQTPSNKVTEKGKYVELRCDPISGHTALYWYRQSLGQGPEFLIYFQGTGAADDSGLPNDRFFAVRPEGSVSTLKIQRTERGDSAVYLCASSFSSGPEQFFGPGTRLTVL.

The V and J genes are TRBV6-5 and TRBJ1-2; D is possibly TRBD1 (5 bases). Trimming shortened V by 4 bases and J by 6 bases, and 15 bases separated the two germline ends. Germline CDR1 reads MNHEY; CDR2 reads SVGAGI. This CDR3 is built from 14 residues. The CDR3: CASSSPRGSNGYTF. The DNA for the CDR3 is TGTGCCAGCAGTTCCCCAAGGGGCTCCAATGGCTACACCTTC.